The 23 T cell receptor beta chains in this list originate from one sample, sequenced in a study of CD8 T cells in ankylosing spondylitis. TCRdb ran MiXCR on the 5' RACE reads and lists one entry per CDR3 protein. The sample holds 350,000 or so distinct CDR3 sequences, approximately 10% seen once. Material: blood, either unsorted or a sorted T cell fraction (not recorded which). These TCRs come from a female donor with ankylosing spondylitis or in good health (not recorded which).

This clonotype was counted ten times or more. This rearrangement joins TRBV12-3 or TRBV12-4 to TRBJ2-4; 9 bases agree with TRBD1. The CDR3 has 15 amino acids. V was clipped by 1 base and J by 7 bases; unmatched bases: 5. The CDR3 DNA reads TGTGCCAGCAGTTTAGGGGCGGGACAGGGCAACATTCAGTACTTC. Amino acids: CASSLGAGQGNIQYF.

This clonotype turned up a few times. CDR3: CASSEMVRGYTF. CDR3 bases: TGTGCCAGCAGTGAAATGGTTAGAGGCTACACCTTC. The chain links TRBV25-1 to TRBJ1-2; D gene uncertain. Germline V gives CDR1 MGHDK, CDR2 SYGVNS. The CDR3 contains 12 residues. V lost 2 bases to trimming and J lost 8 bases, with 9 bases between them.

Details on this clonotype: This sequence may be a read error, since a much larger clone differs from it by one base. The V call is TRBV29-1, the J call TRBJ1-1, with 11 bases identical to TRBD1. After removal of 3 bases from V and 10 bases from J, the junction contained 7 bases not matched to a gene. This CDR3 is 13 amino acids long. Germline values: CDR1 SQVTM, CDR2 ANQGSEA. This chain's CDR3 is CSVDRDRGAGAFF. In nucleotides, the CDR3 is TGCAGCGTTGACCGGGACAGGGGGGCTGGAGCTTTCTTT. Looking up the rest from reference TRBV29-1 and TRBJ1-1 gives the full variable domain: SAVISQKPSRDICQRGTSLTIQCQVDSQVTMMFWYRQQPGQSLTLIATANQGSEATYESGFVIDKFPISRPNLTFSTLTVSNMSPEDSSIYLCSVDRDRGAGAFFGQGTRLTVV.

This clonotype occurred many times. This chain joins TRBV7-2 and TRBJ2-1; weak D call: TRBD2 (5 bases). The germline V gene has CDR1 SGHTA and CDR2 FQGNSA. The ends were cut back, 1 base at V and 7 bases at J, with 14 bases in the middle. The CDR3 has 15 amino acids. CDR3 sequence: CASSLVWAGGNEQFF. The CDR3, as DNA: TGTGCCAGCAGCTTAGTTTGGGCGGGCGGGAATGAGCAGTTCTTC.

The rearrangement links TRBV7-9 to TRBJ1-1; perhaps TRBD1 as D (6 bases). Germline lookup yields CDR1 SEHNR and CDR2 FQNEAQ (reference sequence). The V and J ends lost 4 bases and 4 bases respectively, with 13 bases between them. CDR3 size: 14 residues. The CDR3 is CASSYHREGTEAFF. The CDR3 bases are TGTGCCAGCAGCTACCACAGGGAAGGCACTGAAGCTTTCTTT.

The chain combines TRBV27 with TRBJ2-3; a possible D gene is TRBD1 (6 bases). Trimming cost V 6 bases and J 2 bases, with 15 bases left between them. The germline V gene encodes CDR1 MNHEY and CDR2 SMNVEV (reference sequence). There are 15 residues in the CDR3. The chain's CDR3 is CASSGQGTITDTQYF. The CDR3 region has the DNA TGTGCCAGCAGCGGTCAGGGGACGATCACAGATACGCAGTATTTT.

This clonotype was picked up many times. This chain links TRBV6-5 with TRBJ1-3, with unresolved D. The ends were cut back, 0 bases at V and 0 bases at J, with 9 bases in the middle. Germline V gene sequence: CDR1 MNHEY, CDR2 SVGAGI. The CDR3 has 16 amino acids. The CDR3 protein is CASSYSAGYSGNTIYF. The CDR3 DNA reads as TGTGCCAGCAGTTACTCGGCCGGGTACTCTGGAAACACCATATATTTT.

This clonotype appeared many times. This sequence joins TRBV12-3 or TRBV12-4 and TRBJ1-6, with 9 bases aligning to TRBD1. Trimming cost V 2 bases and J 8 bases; bases outside gene matches: 4. CDR3 size: 15 residues. Here the CDR3 reads CASSLSTGGYSPLHF. CDR3 DNA: TGTGCCAGCAGTTTATCTACAGGGGGCTATTCACCCCTCCACTTT.

The table lists this clonotype with many counts. This sequence joins TRBV13 and TRBJ1-2; 7 bases line up with TRBD1. The germline CDR1 and CDR2 sequences are PRHDT and FYEKMQ (reference sequence). Trimming at V came to 0 bases and at J to 8 bases, leaving 9 bases not matched to a gene. The CDR3 contains 15 residues. Here the CDR3 DNA reads TGTGCCAGCAGCTTAGGCACGGACAGGCGAGGCGGCTACACCTTC. It is translated as CASSLGTDRRGGYTF. The whole variable domain, remainder taken from reference TRBV13 and TRBJ1-2, is AAGVIQSPRHLIKEKRETATLKCYPIPRHDTVYWYQQGPGQDPQFLISFYEKMQSDKGSIPDRFSAQQFSDYHSELNMSSLELGDSALYFCASSLGTDRRGGYTFGSGTRLTVV.

Ten or more counts support this clonotype. The chain carries TRBV7-9 and TRBJ1-1; 7 nucleotides agree with TRBD1. Germline CDR1 is SEHNR and CDR2 is FQNEAQ (reference sequence). CDR3 size: 13 residues. V was clipped by 6 bases and J by 7 bases; unmatched bases: 8. In nucleotides, the CDR3 is TGTGCCAGCAGGTCAGGGGGGTCCCGTGAAGCTTTCTTT. Protein product: CASRSGGSREAFF.

The chain recombines TRBV20-1 with TRBJ1-1; a possible D gene is TRBD1 (6 bases). The V end was cut by 5 bases, the J end by 9 bases, with 16 bases between. Germline loops: CDR1 DFQATT, CDR2 SNEGSKA (reference sequence). CDR3 length: 12 residues. The CDR3 DNA reads as TGCAGTGCTCCTGTGGGGGGGGCTCAAGCTTTCTTT. It encodes CSAPVGGAQAFF.

This clonotype was seen ten or more times. The rearrangement links TRBV20-1 to TRBJ2-7; D gene unclear. From germline, CDR1 is DFQATT and CDR2 SNEGSKA (reference sequence). The CDR3 has 13 residues. The V gene lost 3 bases and the J gene lost 2 bases, with 11 bases spanning the gap. Written as DNA, the CDR3 is TGCAGTGCTAGTTCAGTAGGCCCCTACGAGCAGTACTTC. Its protein product is CSASSVGPYEQYF.

This clonotype was detected a few times. The rearrangement joins TRBV27 to TRBJ2-7; D gene ambiguous. The germline V gene has CDR1 MNHEY and CDR2 SMNVEV (reference sequence). Trimming pared 4 bases from V and 4 bases from J, leaving 14 bases between. The CDR3 loop spans 14 amino acids. The CDR3 DNA reads as TGTGCCAGCAGTTCTCTCTTAGGGTGGTACGAGCAGTACTTC. Its protein product is CASSSLLGWYEQYF.

The genes are TRBV20-1 and TRBJ1-2, with 7 positions matching TRBD1. This CDR3 comprises 14 residues. J gave up 5 bases and V 1 base, and 7 bases lay outside the gene matches. CDR1 DFQATT and CDR2 SNEGSKA come from the germline V gene (reference sequence). The CDR3 coding sequence is TGCAGTGCTAGAGTAGCGGACAGGATGTATGGCTACACCTTC. Encoded protein: CSARVADRMYGYTF.

In its sample, this clonotype was seen many times. The J gene is TRBJ2-6, the V gene TRBV20-1; tentative D call: TRBD2 (6 bases). This CDR3 region has 17 residues. The V gene's germline CDR1 is DFQATT and CDR2 SNEGSKA (reference sequence). The germline V and J ends were trimmed by 1 base and 1 base, with 14 bases remaining between them. The CDR3 DNA is TGCAGTGCTAGAGTATTATTGCGGGGATCTGGGGCCAACGTCCTGACTTTC. As protein: CSARVLLRGSGANVLTF.

This clonotype was recorded a few times. V gene TRBV28 combines with J gene TRBJ2-5, with D uncertain. V was pared by 4 bases and J by 10 bases, with 16 bases between. Germline values: CDR1 MDHEN, CDR2 SYDVKM. This CDR3 comprises 13 residues. Written as DNA, the CDR3 is TGTGCCAGCAGTTCCAACTCCCTTTGGTACCAGTACTTC. Its translation: CASSSNSLWYQYF.

This clonotype was seen repeatedly, ten times or more. The V and J genes are TRBV7-9 and TRBJ2-3; D is possibly TRBD1 or TRBD2 (5 bases each). Trimming left V 2 bases short and J 2 bases short, with 11 bases between. CDR1 and CDR2 from the germline V gene are SEHNR and FQNEAQ (reference sequence). The length of the CDR3 is 15 residues. The CDR3 loop reads CASSLTGDHTDTQYF. CDR3 nucleotide sequence: TGTGCCAGCAGCTTAACTGGGGACCACACAGATACGCAGTATTTT.

This clonotype was recorded many times. The chain is built from TRBV20-1 and TRBJ2-7; D remains ambiguous. V gave up 0 bases and J gave up 2 bases, with 11 bases separating them. The CDR3 is made up of 14 amino acids. The germline V gene has CDR1 DFQATT and CDR2 SNEGSKA (reference sequence). The CDR3 protein is CSARDPQRTYEQYF. The CDR3 DNA reads as TGCAGTGCTAGAGATCCCCAGAGGACCTACGAGCAGTACTTC.

This clonotype showed up many times. The rearrangement joins TRBV14 to TRBJ2-6, with D unclear. Deletions cut 5 bases from V and 3 bases from J, with 8 bases between. Germline CDR1 reads SGHDN; CDR2 reads FVKESK. The CDR3 spans 14 residues. CDR3 DNA sequence: TGTGCCAGCAGCGTACTCGTTGGGGCCAACGTCCTGACTTTC. It translates to CASSVLVGANVLTF.

In its sample, this clonotype was seen many times. The V gene is TRBV12-3 or TRBV12-4, the J gene TRBJ1-2; D is uncertain. Trimming cost V 6 bases and J 7 bases, with 15 bases left between them. This CDR3 region has 13 residues. CDR3 amino acids: CASSYRRASGYTF. The CDR3 DNA follows: TGTGCCAGCAGCTACCGTAGGGCGAGTGGCTACACCTTC.

This clonotype was counted at least ten times. The chain combines TRBV5-1 with TRBJ2-1; TRBD2 aligns across 8 bases. This CDR3 contains 15 residues. With V trimmed by 1 base and J by 9 bases, 9 bases remained unmatched. Per germline, CDR1 SGHRS and CDR2 YFSETQ. The CDR3 DNA sequence: TGCGCCAGCAGCTTGATCGCCAGCGGGAGAGGTGAGCAGTTCTTC. The encoded protein is CASSLIASGRGEQFF.

The J gene is TRBJ1-1, the V gene TRBV29-1, with D unresolved. The CDR3 runs to 13 residues. Germline-derived CDR1 and CDR2 are SQVTM and ANQGSEA. V was clipped by 1 base and J by 4 bases, with 10 bases between them. Written as DNA, the CDR3 is TGCAGCGTTGAAGGGCGCGGCAGCACTGAAGCTTTCTTT. This codes for CSVEGRGSTEAFF.

This clonotype was observed at least ten times. The chain is built from TRBV11-2 and TRBJ2-4; D is ambiguous. This CDR3 region has 14 residues. Per germline, CDR1 SGHAT and CDR2 FQNNGV. Deletions cut 4 bases from V and 0 bases from J, with 7 bases between. In DNA form, the CDR3 reads TGTGCCAGCAGCTCTCGTCTAGCCAAAAACATTCAGTACTTC. It is translated as CASSSRLAKNIQYF.